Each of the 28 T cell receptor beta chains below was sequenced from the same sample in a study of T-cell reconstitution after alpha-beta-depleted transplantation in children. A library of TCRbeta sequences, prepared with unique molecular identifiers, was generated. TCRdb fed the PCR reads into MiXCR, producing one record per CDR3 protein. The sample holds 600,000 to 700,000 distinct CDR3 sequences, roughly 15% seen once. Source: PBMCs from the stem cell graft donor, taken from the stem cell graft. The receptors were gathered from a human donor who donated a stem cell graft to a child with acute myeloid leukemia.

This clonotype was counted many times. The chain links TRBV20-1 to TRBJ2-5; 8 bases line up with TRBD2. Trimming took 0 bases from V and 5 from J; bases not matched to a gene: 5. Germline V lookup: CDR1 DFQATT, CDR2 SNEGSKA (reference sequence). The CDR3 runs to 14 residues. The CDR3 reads CSARDGGARETQYF. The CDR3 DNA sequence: TGCAGTGCTAGAGACGGGGGGGCCAGGGAGACCCAGTACTTC.

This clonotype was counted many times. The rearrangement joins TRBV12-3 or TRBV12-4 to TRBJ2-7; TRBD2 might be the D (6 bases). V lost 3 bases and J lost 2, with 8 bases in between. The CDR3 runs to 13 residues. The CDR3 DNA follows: TGTGCCAGCAGTTTTCCGGGGGCCTACGAGCAGTACTTC. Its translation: CASSFPGAYEQYF.

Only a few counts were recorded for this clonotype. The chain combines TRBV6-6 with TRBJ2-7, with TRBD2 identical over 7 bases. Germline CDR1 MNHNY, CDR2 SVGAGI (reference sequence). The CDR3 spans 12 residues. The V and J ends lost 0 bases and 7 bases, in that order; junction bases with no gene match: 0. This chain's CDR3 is CASSYSGGEQYV. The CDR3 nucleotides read TGTGCCAGCAGTTACTCGGGGGGGGAGCAGTACGTC.

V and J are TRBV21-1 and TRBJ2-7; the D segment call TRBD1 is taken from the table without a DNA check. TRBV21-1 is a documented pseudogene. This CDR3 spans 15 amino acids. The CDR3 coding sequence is TGTGCCAGCAGCAAGCTTTTGGACATGGCCTACGAGCAGTACGTC. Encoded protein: CASSKLLDMAYEQYV.

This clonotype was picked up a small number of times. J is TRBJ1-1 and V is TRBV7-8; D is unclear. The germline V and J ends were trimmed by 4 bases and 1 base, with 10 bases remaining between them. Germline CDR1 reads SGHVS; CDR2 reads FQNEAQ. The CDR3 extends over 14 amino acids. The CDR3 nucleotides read TGTGCCAGCAGCTGGGCTGGGCGGAACACTGAAGCTTTCTTT. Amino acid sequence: CASSWAGRNTEAFF.

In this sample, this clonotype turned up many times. The CDR3 sequence is CASSLKSQEQYF. In DNA, the CDR3 is TGCGCCAGCAGCTTGAAGAGTCAGGAGCAGTACTTC. This rearrangement joins TRBV5-1 to TRBJ2-7; D unresolved. The CDR3 sequence is 12 residues long. V was shortened by 1 base and J by 7 bases, with 9 bases between the two germline ends. Germline values: CDR1 SGHRS, CDR2 YFSETQ.

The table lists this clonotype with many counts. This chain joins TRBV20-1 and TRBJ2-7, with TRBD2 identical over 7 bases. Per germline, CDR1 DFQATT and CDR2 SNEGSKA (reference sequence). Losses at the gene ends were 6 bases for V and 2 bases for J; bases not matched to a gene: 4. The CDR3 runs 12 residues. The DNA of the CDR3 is TGCAGTGCCGCCCGGGGGGCCTACGAGCAGTACGTC. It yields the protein CSAARGAYEQYV.

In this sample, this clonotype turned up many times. CDR3 loop: CASSYSGSGNTGELFF. The CDR3 DNA follows: TGTGCCAGCAGTTACTCGGGGTCAGGCAACACCGGGGAGCTGTTTTTT. The V and J genes are TRBV6-2 or TRBV6-3 and TRBJ2-2; D is uncertain. Germline V gene data show CDR1 as MNHEY and CDR2 as SVGEGT. Between the trimmed V and J ends, which lost 0 bases and 2 bases, there was a span of 10 bases. The CDR3 extends over 16 amino acids.

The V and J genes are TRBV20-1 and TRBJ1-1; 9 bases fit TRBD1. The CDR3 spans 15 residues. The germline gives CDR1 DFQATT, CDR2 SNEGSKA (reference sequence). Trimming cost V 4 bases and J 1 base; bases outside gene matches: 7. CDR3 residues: CSATYRGLRNTEAFF. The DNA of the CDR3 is TGCAGTGCTACTTACAGGGGGCTAAGGAACACTGAAGCTTTCTTT.

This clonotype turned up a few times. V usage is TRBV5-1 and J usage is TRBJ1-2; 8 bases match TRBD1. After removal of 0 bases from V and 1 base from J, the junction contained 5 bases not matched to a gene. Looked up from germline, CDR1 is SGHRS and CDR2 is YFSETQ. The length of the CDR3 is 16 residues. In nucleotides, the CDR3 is TGCGCCAGCAGCTTGGAGGGACAGGACTTTAACTATGGCTACACCTTC. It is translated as CASSLEGQDFNYGYTF. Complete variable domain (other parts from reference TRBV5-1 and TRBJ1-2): KAGVTQTPRYLIKTRGQQVTLSCSPISGHRSVSWYQQTPGQGLQFLFEYFSETQRNKGNFPGRFSGRQFSNSRSEMNVSTLELGDSALYLCASSLEGQDFNYGYTFGSGTRLTVV.

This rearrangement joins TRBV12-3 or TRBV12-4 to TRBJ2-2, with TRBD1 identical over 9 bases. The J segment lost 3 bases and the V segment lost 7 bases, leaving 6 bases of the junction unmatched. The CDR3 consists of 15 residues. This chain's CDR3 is CASTRDRADTGELFF. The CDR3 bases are TGTGCCAGCACCCGGGACAGGGCGGACACCGGGGAGCTGTTTTTT.

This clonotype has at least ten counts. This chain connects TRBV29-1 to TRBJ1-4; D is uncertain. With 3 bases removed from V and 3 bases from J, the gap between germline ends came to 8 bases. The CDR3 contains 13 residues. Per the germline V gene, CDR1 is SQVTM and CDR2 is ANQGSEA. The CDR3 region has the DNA TGCAGCGTTGACGGACCTCCTAATGAAAAACTGTTTTTT. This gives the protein CSVDGPPNEKLFF.

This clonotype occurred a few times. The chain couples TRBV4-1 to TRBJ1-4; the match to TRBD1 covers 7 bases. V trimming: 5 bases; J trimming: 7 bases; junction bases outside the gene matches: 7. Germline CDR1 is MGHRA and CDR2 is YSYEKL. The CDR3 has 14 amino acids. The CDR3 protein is CASSYPGGGEKLFF. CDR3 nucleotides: TGCGCCAGCAGCTACCCAGGGGGGGGTGAAAAACTGTTTTTT.

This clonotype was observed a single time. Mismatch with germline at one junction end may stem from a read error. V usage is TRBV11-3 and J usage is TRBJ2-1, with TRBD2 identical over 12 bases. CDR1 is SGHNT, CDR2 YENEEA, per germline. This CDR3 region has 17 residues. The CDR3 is CASSSRGLAGSHHEQLF. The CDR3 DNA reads TGTGCCAGCAGCTCCAGAGGACTAGCGGGGAGCCACCATGAGCAGCTCTTC.

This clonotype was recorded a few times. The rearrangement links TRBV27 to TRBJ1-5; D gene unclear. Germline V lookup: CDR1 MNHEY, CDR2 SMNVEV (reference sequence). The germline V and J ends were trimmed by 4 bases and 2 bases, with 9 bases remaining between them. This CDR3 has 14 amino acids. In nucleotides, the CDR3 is TGTGCCAGCAGTTCCTCCGGGGGCAATCAGCCCCAGCATTTT. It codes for CASSSSGGNQPQHF.

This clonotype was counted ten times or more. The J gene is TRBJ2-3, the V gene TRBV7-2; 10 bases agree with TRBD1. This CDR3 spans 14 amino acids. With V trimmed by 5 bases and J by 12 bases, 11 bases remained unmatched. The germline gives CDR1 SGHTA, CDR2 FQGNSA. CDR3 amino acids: CASSPGTGAPFQYF. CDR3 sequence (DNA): TGTGCCAGCAGCCCGGGGACAGGGGCTCCCTTTCAGTATTTT.

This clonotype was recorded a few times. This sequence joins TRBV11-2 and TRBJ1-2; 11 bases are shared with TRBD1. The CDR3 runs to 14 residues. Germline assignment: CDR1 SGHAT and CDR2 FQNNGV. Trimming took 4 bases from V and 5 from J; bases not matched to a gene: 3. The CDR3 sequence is CASSSGQGAYGYTF. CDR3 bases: TGTGCCAGCAGCTCAGGACAGGGGGCATATGGCTACACCTTC.

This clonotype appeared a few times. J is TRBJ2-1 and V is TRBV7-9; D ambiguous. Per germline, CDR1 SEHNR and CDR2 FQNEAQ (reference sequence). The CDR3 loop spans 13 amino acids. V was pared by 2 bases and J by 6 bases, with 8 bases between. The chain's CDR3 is CASSLSETNEQFF. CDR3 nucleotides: TGTGCCAGCAGCTTAAGTGAGACCAATGAGCAGTTCTTC.

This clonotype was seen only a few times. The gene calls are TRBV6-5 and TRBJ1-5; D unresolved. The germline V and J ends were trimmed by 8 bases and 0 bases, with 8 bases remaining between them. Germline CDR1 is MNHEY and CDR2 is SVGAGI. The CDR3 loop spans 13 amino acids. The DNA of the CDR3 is TGTGCCAGCCAGCTCTATAGCAATCAGCCCCAGCATTTT. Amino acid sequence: CASQLYSNQPQHF.

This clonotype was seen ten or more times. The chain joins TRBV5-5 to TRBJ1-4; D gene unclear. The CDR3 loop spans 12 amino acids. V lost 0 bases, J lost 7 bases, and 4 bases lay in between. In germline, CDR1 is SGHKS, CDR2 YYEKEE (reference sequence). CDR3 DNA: TGTGCCAGCAGCTTGGACGGTGAAAAACTGTTTTTT. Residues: CASSLDGEKLFF.

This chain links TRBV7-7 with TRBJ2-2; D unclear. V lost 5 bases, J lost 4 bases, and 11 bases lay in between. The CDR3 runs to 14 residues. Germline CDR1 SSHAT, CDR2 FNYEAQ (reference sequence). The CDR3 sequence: CASSQDQSTGELFF. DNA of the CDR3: TGTGCCAGCAGCCAGGACCAGAGCACCGGGGAGCTGTTTTTT. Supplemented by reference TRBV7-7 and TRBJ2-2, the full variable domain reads GAGVSQSPRYKVTKRGQDVTLRCDPISSHATLYWYQQALGQGPEFLTYFNYEAQPDKSGLPSDRFSAERPEGSISTLTIQRTEQRDSAMYRCASSQDQSTGELFFGEGSRLTVL.

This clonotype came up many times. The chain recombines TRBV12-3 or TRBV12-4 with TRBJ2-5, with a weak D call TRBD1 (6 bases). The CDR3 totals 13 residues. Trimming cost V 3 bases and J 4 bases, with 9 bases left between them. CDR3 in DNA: TGTGCCAGCAGTTTTGTAGGGGGAGAGACCCAGTACTTC. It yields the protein CASSFVGGETQYF.

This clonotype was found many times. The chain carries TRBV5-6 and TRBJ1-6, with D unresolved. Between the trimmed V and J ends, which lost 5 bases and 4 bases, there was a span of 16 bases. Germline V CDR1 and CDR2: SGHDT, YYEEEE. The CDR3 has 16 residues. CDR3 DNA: TGTGCCAGCAGAGTACAGCCTCGCGGGTATAATTCACCCCTCCACTTT. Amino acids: CASRVQPRGYNSPLHF.

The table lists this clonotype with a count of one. For the CDR3, the DNA is TGTGCCAGCAGGACAGGGAAGAACACCGGGGAGCTGTTTTTT. Amino acids: CASRTGKNTGELFF. The rearrangement joins TRBV28 to TRBJ2-2; 7 bases are shared with TRBD1. This CDR3 is built from 14 residues. The germline gives CDR1 MDHEN, CDR2 SYDVKM. The trim removed 6 bases at V and 1 base at J, leaving 2 bases unmatched.

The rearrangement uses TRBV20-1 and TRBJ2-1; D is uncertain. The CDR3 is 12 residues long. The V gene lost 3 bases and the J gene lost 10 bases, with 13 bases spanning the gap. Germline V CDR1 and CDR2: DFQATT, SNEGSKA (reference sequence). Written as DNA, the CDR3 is TGCAGTGCTAGTCGAAGAGAAGGGGAGCAGTTCTTC. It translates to CSASRREGEQFF.

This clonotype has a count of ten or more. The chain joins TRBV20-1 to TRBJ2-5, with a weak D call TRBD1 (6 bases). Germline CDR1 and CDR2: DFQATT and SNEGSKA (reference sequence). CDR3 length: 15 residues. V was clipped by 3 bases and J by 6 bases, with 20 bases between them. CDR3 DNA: TGCAGTGCTAGGGACAGCCTCTCGGCTGGGCAGACCCAGTACTTC. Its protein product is CSARDSLSAGQTQYF.

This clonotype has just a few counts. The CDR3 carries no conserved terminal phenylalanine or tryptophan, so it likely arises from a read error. The CDR3 loop is CASTDSSYNSPLHL. CDR3 nucleotides: TGTGCCAGCACCGACAGCTCCTATAATTCACCCCTCCACCTT. The J gene is TRBJ1-6, the V gene TRBV5-5, with D maybe TRBD1 (5 bases). The CDR3 contains 14 residues. V was shortened by 6 bases and J by 0 bases, with 7 bases between the two germline ends. CDR1 is SGHKS and CDR2 is YYEKEE in the germline V gene (reference sequence).

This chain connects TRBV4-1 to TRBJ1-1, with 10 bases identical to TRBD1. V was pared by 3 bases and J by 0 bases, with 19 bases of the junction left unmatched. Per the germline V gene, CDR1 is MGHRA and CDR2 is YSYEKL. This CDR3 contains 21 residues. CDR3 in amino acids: CASSHHTRTIRTGGMNTEAFF. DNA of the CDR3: TGCGCCAGCAGCCACCATACTCGGACAATACGGACAGGGGGGATGAACACTGAAGCTTTCTTT.